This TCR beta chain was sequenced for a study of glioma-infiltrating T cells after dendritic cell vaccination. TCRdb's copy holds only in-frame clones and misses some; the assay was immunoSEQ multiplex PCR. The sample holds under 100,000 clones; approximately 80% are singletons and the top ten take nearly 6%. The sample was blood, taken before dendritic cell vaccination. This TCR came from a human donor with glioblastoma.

CDR3 in DNA: TGCGCCAGCAGCGGGGGACAGGCCCTATCTTGGGCAGATACGCAGTATTTT. Protein sequence: CASSGGQALSWADTQYF. The rearrangement joins TRBV5-1 to TRBJ2-3, with 8 positions matching TRBD1. Germline lookup yields CDR1 SGHRS and CDR2 YFSETQ. V lost 4 bases to trimming and J lost 4 bases; unmatched junction nucleotides: 14. The CDR3 spans 17 residues.